The 15 T cell receptor beta chains presented below share a single source sample, sequenced in a study of blood T cell repertoires in COVID-19. The repertoire was sequenced with immunoSEQ multiplex PCR; TCRdb's copy has only in-frame clones and lacks some. The sample contains roughly 25,000 clones, roughly 91% of which appear only once. The sequencing input was peripheral blood. The receptors originated from a man over 45 with active COVID-19.

The chain links TRBV11-3 to TRBJ2-3; 7 bases line up with TRBD2. There are 18 residues in the CDR3. CDR1 is SGHNT and CDR2 is YENEEA in the germline V gene. The V gene end was trimmed by 5 bases and the J gene end by 3 bases; junction bases not matched to a gene: 17. CDR3 sequence reads: CASSPWEGLNVGTDTQYF. The CDR3 nucleotides read TGTGCCAGCAGCCCTTGGGAGGGTTTAAATGTCGGGACAGATACGCAGTATTTT.

The chain joins TRBV11-3 to TRBJ2-1; 9 nucleotides line up with TRBD2. CDR3 length: 17 amino acids. From germline, CDR1 is SGHNT and CDR2 YENEEA. The V gene end was trimmed by 5 bases and the J gene end by 0 bases; junction bases not matched to a gene: 8. The CDR3 DNA follows: TGTGCCAGCAGCGGCTACTTGACTAGCGGCTCCTACAATGAGCAGTTCTTC. Translated: CASSGYLTSGSYNEQFF.

The chain links TRBV5-1 to TRBJ2-5; D is unresolved. The germline V gene has CDR1 SGHRS and CDR2 YFSETQ. V was trimmed by 4 bases and J by 5 bases, leaving 9 bases between them. The CDR3 loop spans 12 amino acids. The CDR3 nucleotides read TGCGCCAGCAGCCCCTCCCCCGAGACCCAGTACTTC. This translates into CASSPSPETQYF.

The chain recombines TRBV4-1 with TRBJ1-5, with 7 positions matching TRBD1. Looked up from germline, CDR1 is MGHRA and CDR2 is YSYEKL. The CDR3 is 16 residues long. Trimming cost V 0 bases and J 7 bases; bases outside gene matches: 9. In nucleotides, the CDR3 is TGCGCCAGCAGCCAAGATCCGGGACAGAGAAGACAGCCCCAGCATTTT. This codes for CASSQDPGQRRQPQHF.

The chain employs TRBV7-2 and TRBJ1-6, with 7 bases fitting TRBD1. J was trimmed by 7 bases and V by 5 bases; bases with no gene match: 11. This CDR3 has 16 residues. Looked up from germline, CDR1 is SGHTA and CDR2 is FQGNSA. DNA for the CDR3: TGTGCCAGCAGCCCGACGAAGGCAGGGGGAAATTCACCCCTCCACTTT. Translation: CASSPTKAGGNSPLHF.

The chain links TRBV5-1 to TRBJ2-3, with 11 nucleotides matching TRBD2. The CDR3 totals 16 residues. Germline V gene data show CDR1 as SGHRS and CDR2 as YFSETQ. V lost 3 bases to trimming and J lost 0 bases; unmatched junction nucleotides: 3. In DNA, the CDR3 is TGCGCCAGCAGCTCTTTAGCGGGAGGGAGCACAGATACGCAGTATTTT. As protein: CASSSLAGGSTDTQYF.

The CDR3 region has the DNA TGTGCCAGCAGCCCACAGGGTGGGGAGACCCAGTACTTC. This translates into CASSPQGGETQYF. This sequence joins TRBV11-2 and TRBJ2-5; possibly TRBD1 for D (6 bases). V lost 5 bases to trimming and J lost 5 bases, with 12 bases between them. CDR3 length equals 13 residues. Per the germline V gene, CDR1 is SGHAT and CDR2 is FQNNGV.

The rearrangement joins TRBV11-1 to TRBJ2-7; 8 nucleotides line up with TRBD1. CDR1 and CDR2 from the germline V gene are SGHAT and FQDESV (reference sequence). The CDR3 sequence is 15 residues long. Unmatched junction bases numbered 6, after V lost 5 bases and J lost 0 bases. CDR3 in amino acids: CASSRGTGDSYEQYF. The DNA of the CDR3 is TGTGCCAGCAGCCGCGGGACAGGCGACTCCTACGAGCAGTACTTC.

The chain carries TRBV6-4 and TRBJ2-2, with 9 nucleotides matching TRBD1. Looked up from germline, CDR1 is MRHNA and CDR2 is SNTAGT. V trimming: 4 bases; J trimming: 5 bases; junction bases outside the gene matches: 2. The CDR3 length is 14 residues. The CDR3: CASSGTGETGELFF. In nucleotides, the CDR3 is TGTGCCAGCAGTGGGACAGGGGAAACCGGGGAGCTGTTTTTT.

This chain connects TRBV3-1 (or the pseudogene TRBV3-2) to TRBJ2-5; 9 bases match TRBD1. This CDR3 spans 15 amino acids. V gave up 2 bases and J gave up 5 bases; unmatched junction bases: 6. Germline V CDR1 and CDR2: LGHDT, YNNKEL (reference sequence). The CDR3 sequence: CASSQRGQGSETQYF. CDR3 DNA sequence: TGTGCCAGCAGCCAACGGGGACAGGGTTCGGAGACCCAGTACTTC.

The V and J genes are TRBV29-1 and TRBJ2-1; TRBD2 matches at 10 bases. CDR3 length: 13 residues. Germline V gene data show CDR1 as SQVTM and CDR2 as ANQGSEA. The junction had 3 bases not matched to a gene; V was cut back by 6 bases and J by 4 bases. The CDR3 loop reads CSVPTSGYNEQFF. Written as DNA, the CDR3 is TGCAGCGTCCCGACTAGCGGGTACAATGAGCAGTTCTTC.

The J gene is TRBJ1-2, the V gene TRBV11-2; D might be TRBD1 (6 bases). Looked up from germline, CDR1 is SGHAT and CDR2 is FQNNGV. Trimming stripped 1 base from V and 3 bases from J, with 12 bases between. The CDR3 has 15 residues. The CDR3 loop is CASSLGTAVYYGYTF. The CDR3 DNA is TGTGCCAGCAGCTTAGGGACAGCTGTTTACTATGGCTACACCTTC.

CDR3 sequence reads: CASSEDGLAGATQDTQYF. DNA of the CDR3: TGTGCCAGCAGTGAAGACGGACTAGCGGGGGCCACACAAGATACGCAGTATTTT. The gene calls are TRBV6-1 and TRBJ2-3, with 13 positions matching TRBD2. Germline V gene lookup returns CDR1 MNHNS and CDR2 SASEGT. The junction had 9 bases not matched to a gene; V was cut back by 1 base and J by 5 bases. The CDR3 sequence is 18 residues long.

V usage is TRBV6-5 and J usage is TRBJ1-2, with 10 bases that match TRBD1. V was pared by 7 bases and J by 3 bases, with 8 bases of the junction left unmatched. CDR3 length: 15 amino acids. Per germline, CDR1 MNHEY and CDR2 SVGAGI. As DNA, the CDR3 is TGTGCCAGCACTTTACGGACAGGGGGAGACTATGGCTACACCTTC. It translates to CASTLRTGGDYGYTF.

The rearrangement uses TRBV2 and TRBJ1-5; no clear D. The CDR3 extends over 14 amino acids. Trimming pared 5 bases from V and 0 bases from J, leaving 8 bases between. CDR1 and CDR2 (germline): SNHLY, FYNNEI. The CDR3 DNA sequence: TGTGCCAGCAGTTCCAGGTCTAGCAATCAGCCCCAGCATTTT. Protein sequence: CASSSRSSNQPQHF.